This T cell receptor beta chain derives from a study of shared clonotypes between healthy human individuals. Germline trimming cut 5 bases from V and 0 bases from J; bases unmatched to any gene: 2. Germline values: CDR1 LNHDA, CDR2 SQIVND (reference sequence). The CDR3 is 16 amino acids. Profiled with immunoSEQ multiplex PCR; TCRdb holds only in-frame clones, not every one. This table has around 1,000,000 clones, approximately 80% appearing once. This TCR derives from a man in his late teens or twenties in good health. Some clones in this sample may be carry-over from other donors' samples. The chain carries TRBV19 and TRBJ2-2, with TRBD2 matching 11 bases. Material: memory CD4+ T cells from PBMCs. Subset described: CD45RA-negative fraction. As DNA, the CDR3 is TGTGCCAGTAGTCCTAGCGGGAGGACGAACACCGGGGAGCTGTTTTTT. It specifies CASSPSGRTNTGELFF. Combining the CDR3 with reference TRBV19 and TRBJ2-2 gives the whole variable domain DGGITQSPKYLFRKEGQNVTLSCEQNLNHDAMYWYRQDPGQGLRLIYYSQIVNDFQKGDIAEGYSVSREKKESFPLTVTSAQKNPTAFYLCASSPSGRTNTGELFFGEGSRLTVL.